The rows below give T cell receptor beta chains drawn from one sample of a study of T cells in localized non-small cell lung cancer. Sequencing was performed with immunoSEQ multiplex PCR; in TCRdb, only in-frame clones are kept and a portion is missing. The sample lists 1,800 or so clones, about 30% seen once, with about 12% in the top ten. This material consisted of normal lung tissue next to the tumor, taken before any cancer treatment. The source is a woman aged 40-70 years with stage I lung adenocarcinoma. The CDR3 runs from the conserved cysteine through the conserved F or W.

TRBV6-8	TRBJ2-7	CASSTPPGQGSHEQYF
TRBV9	TRBJ2-1	CASSLRVRDEQFF
TRBV11-3	TRBJ2-7	CASSPVRALSYEQYF
TRBV4-1	TRBJ1-1	CASSQGTYLTEAFF
TRBV11-3	TRBJ2-3	CASSLSLGAGRTDTQYF
TRBV6-8	TRBJ1-2	CASSYSEPGANYGYTF
TRBV19	TRBJ2-2	CATASANTGELFF
TRBV28	TRBJ2-2	CASLSGNANTGELFF
TRBV11-3	TRBJ2-7	CASSLETSGRYEQYF
TRBV9	TRBJ2-2	CASSVNLAGATGELFF
TRBV19	TRBJ1-2	CASSPTGATSFYGYTF
TRBV6-8	TRBJ2-7	CASSYPEGTPPIYEQYF
TRBV19	TRBJ1-1	CASRGNQDTEAFF
TRBV27	TRBJ1-2	CASSAARNYGYTF
TRBV14	TRBJ1-1	CASSLLGTEAFF
TRBV9	TRBJ2-1	CASSVGIGDRGAYNEQFF
TRBV9	TRBJ2-3	CASMSSRASTDTQYF
TRBV19	TRBJ2-1	CASSHDYSSYNEQFF
TRBV11-3	TRBJ2-7	CASSLSGLAGGFEQYF
TRBV19	TRBJ1-1	CASSIRQVNTEAFF
TRBV14	TRBJ2-7	CASSPPPGTSGGRGEQYF
TRBV29-1	TRBJ2-5	CSSRARDKTETQYF
TRBV5-1	TRBJ2-3	CASSPGRGIDTQYF
TRBV10-3	TRBJ1-2	CASGPDGDYGYTF
TRBV2	TRBJ2-7	CASSEAPLSGGREQYF
TRBV18	TRBJ1-3	CASSPPANSGNTIYF
TRBV19	TRBJ2-7	CASSIQPDSYEQYF
TRBV30	TRBJ2-2	CAWRATSSFTGELFF
TRBV19	TRBJ2-7	CASSTPGTASYEQYF
TRBV28	TRBJ2-3	CASSLAGAEGHTQYF
TRBV28	TRBJ2-7	CASSSMTSVREQYF
TRBV11-3	TRBJ1-1	CASSSWEGVAEAFF
TRBV10-2	TRBJ1-1	CASSVGGIGTEAFF
TRBV9	TRBJ1-2	CASSVEDSTYYGYTF
TRBV4-1	TRBJ2-3	CASSQAGSLTDTQYF
TRBV28	TRBJ1-3	CASSLGRGSGNTIYF
TRBV6-8	TRBJ2-2	CASSSEGRAGELFF
TRBV19	TRBJ2-2	CASSMDSDTGELFF
TRBV6-8	TRBJ2-5	CASSGTSGPQETQYF
TRBV12-5	TRBJ2-2	CASTEAGANTGELFF
TRBV9	TRBJ2-5	CASSPRTGGRETQYF
TRBV18	TRBJ2-3	CASSPRTGLAGESTQYF
TRBV11-3	TRBJ2-7	CASSLVSDSGYEQYF
TRBV30	TRBJ1-3	CAGRPGDTIYF
TRBV6-8	TRBJ1-1	CASSQTGPNTEAFF
TRBV10-1	TRBJ2-2	CASSDRGRTTGELFF